This T cell receptor (beta chain) was documented in a study of cytomegalovirus exposure and HLA in healthy donors (dated by TCRdb to about 2017). Broadly, across the study: In an earlier analysis of about 560 of the donors, approximately 260 Gb of sequence data and 120 million or so unique TCR beta sequences from about 179 million T cells were reported. An early release covering around 630 HLA-typed donors comprised about 310 gigabases of sequencing data and 85 million to 100 million unique TCR sequences. Of the 398 genotyped donors, 75% to 85% were placed in the genetic ancestry cluster associated with self-reported Caucasian donors. The study aimed to test whether signatures of past pathogen exposure could be identified by cataloging public T cell receptors. The T cell repertoires of several hundred subjects were profiled by immunosequencing and related to cytomegalovirus serostatus. Besides the first cohort of roughly 700 subjects, a separate validation cohort made up of over a hundred different subjects was used. High-throughput TCR immunosequencing, statistical association of individual TCRs with disease status, and machine learning were combined to predict cytomegalovirus infection status. A later analysis re-analyzed previously published TCR beta repertoires from 500 to 700 donors and added high-resolution HLA genotyping to study TCR occurrence patterns. In the later analysis, no new phenotypic data were used to find candidate immune exposures; instead, reliance was placed on TCR beta sequences and their occurrence across donors. In an earlier analysis of several hundred of the donors, high-throughput TCR beta sequencing was used to judge whether each TCR beta V gene segment behaved as functional or pseudogenic. Donor age, sex, ethnicity and CMV serostatus were compiled together with the repertoire data. In a later genetic analysis, genome-wide SNP genotypes for about 55% of the 666 donors were used, and that subset was treated as a discovery cohort. Every discovery cohort repertoire had been produced on one sequencing platform. HLA typing included class I and class II loci at four-digit resolution. The number of donors typed differed by locus, with roughly 629-640 for A, B, C, DRB1 and DQB1, 522 for DQA1, 600 to 610 for DPA1, and 450 to 480 for DPB1. Roughly 5 DR-DQ haplotypes were treated as single units for association and clustering because of strong linkage in the cohort. Among a few hundred genotyped donors of the cohort, an average of around 240,000 unique TCR beta nucleotide sequences were sequenced per donor, around 20% of them non-productive. Overall study outcomes, separate from this receptor: The study gave a list of 150 to 200 TCR beta chains associated with cytomegalovirus. According to a later analysis, most CMV-associated TCR beta chains appeared to be HLA-restricted, and the HLA associations seemed to be driven largely by CMV exposure. In a later analysis, the rate of TCR association differed among HLA loci, with DRB1 alleles having the most associated TCRs and HLA-C alleles having the fewest. Correlated functional status among segregating V segments might be attributable to linkage disequilibrium, but an unknown experimental factor could not be ruled out. According to the authors, the approach could potentially be generalized to other disease states and immunological phenotypes. An association between a missense DCLRE1C variant and V-gene and J-gene trimming of TCR beta chains was found in a later genetic analysis and replicated in an independent cohort. At a false discovery rate of 0.05, a later analysis linked 16,000 or so TCR beta sequences to specific HLA alleles. The classifier was reported to diagnose cytomegalovirus status with high specificity and sensitivity in both the original cohort and the validation cohort. This cohort had only TCR beta chains sequenced, and the lack of alpha or paired-chain data limited which features could be detected. A few of the identified cytomegalovirus-associated TCR beta chains were confirmed in vitro to be specific for cytomegalovirus antigens. Immune exposure information for the cohort was limited to CMV serostatus. Because counts were too low, under 20 rarely observed V segments, including chromosome 9 orphons, were left out of the earlier analysis of several hundred of the donors. Across donors, most TCR sequences were observed very rarely, whereas some public TCRs were present in many individuals. A further reported finding was that TCR beta sequences accurately predicted the HLA-A and HLA-B alleles for most subjects in the first cohort. Because the 87-base-pair reads could not distinguish some IMGT-functional V segments, including TRBV6-2 and TRBV6-3, those segments were excluded. Compared with the roughly 720-donor mean, donors in an Asian-associated ancestry cluster had fewer N-insertions in productive TCRs, according to a later genetic analysis. Compared with equally common non-associated chains, HLA-associated TCR beta chains in a later analysis were more clonally expanded and had lower generation probabilities. Roughly uniform sequencing depth across donors was assumed in presence/absence analyses, although this assumption may not hold. Broadly in line with IMGT annotations, most TCR beta V segments showed up in productive rearrangements about 90% or about 30% of the time in an earlier analysis of several hundred of the donors. Several of the top co-occurrence clusters appeared to be linked to parvovirus B19, influenza, CMV and Epstein-Barr virus, according to a later analysis. Because some donors lacked HLA typing at each locus, the association tests relied only on the typed subset. Strong co-occurrence of HLA alleles, especially DR and DQ, made assigning TCR associations to individual alleles difficult. The sequencing pipeline was judged likely to have produced a cluster of highly shared sequence variants as a technical artifact.

With respect to this clone: It has no known antigen specificity. There are no base qualities to consult, and no much larger clone falls within one base.

Based on the germline V gene, the CDR1 and CDR2 sequences are SNHLY and FYNNEI. The germline ends are 11 bases apart after V is trimmed by 2 bases and J by 4 bases. Including the terminal cysteine and phenylalanine, the CDR3 comprises 14 residues. The only DNA kept is the CDR3, 42 bases in frame from the first base. The method was the immunoSEQ multiplex PCR assay. The multiplex PCR relied on a mix of 60 forward primers for TCR Vbeta segments and 13 reverse primers for TCR Jbeta segments. The CDR3 region of rearranged TCR beta genes was amplified from genomic DNA with a multiplex PCR assay. The amplified TCR beta libraries were sequenced on the Illumina HiSeq System as 87-base-pair reads. On the authors' methods: A later analysis counted approximately 76 million unique TCR beta chains across the 666 repertoires, and 10 million to 11 million of these chains were shared by at least two donors. Raw reads were error-corrected and collapsed into unique sequences with a nearest-neighbor algorithm that merged closely related sequences to remove PCR and sequencing errors. CDR3 sequences were aligned to IMGT reference sequences to assign V, D and J gene segments. For a sequence to be retained, at least a six-nucleotide match to both a V gene segment and a J gene segment was required. Rearrangements were classified as productive when the CDR3 lacked stop codons and remained in frame with V and J, and all other rearrangements were classified as non-productive. Following IMGT convention, CDR3 was defined as the stretch from the second conserved V-encoded cysteine up to the conserved J-encoded phenylalanine. In an earlier analysis of some 550 of the donors, sequences lacking an unambiguous match to a single V gene segment were excluded. In an earlier analysis of several hundred of the donors, a V segment was called functional when productive rearrangements were above 56.7%, and segregating when the standard deviation between donors exceeded 5%. A statistical classification framework was built to diagnose cytomegalovirus status from the catalog of TCR beta chain sequences. V and J gene assignment, in a later analysis, came from comparing TCR nucleotide sequences with IMGT/GENE-DB human TR gene sequences. A later analysis assigned CDR3 sequences and most-parsimonious VDJ recombination scenarios with the TCRdist pipeline. In a later analysis, each TCR beta chain was defined by its CDR3 amino acid sequence together with its V-gene family, and reads without a unique V-gene family were excluded. To address suspected cross-contamination and a sequencing artifact, a later analysis removed 550 to 750 highly shared, low-generation-probability nucleotide sequences. In a later analysis, a clonal expansion index was calculated for each public chain from normalized within-repertoire ranks of inferred template counts. In a later analysis, generation probabilities were computed using a VDJ recombination model fitted to out-of-frame rearrangements, and the results were checked against IGoR. A later analysis scored TCR-TCR, TCR-HLA and TCR-CMV co-occurrence with hypergeometric tests, applying a repertoire-size bias correction to TCR pairs. In a later analysis, false discovery rates were estimated by permuting HLA or CMV assignments 20 times. In a later analysis, co-occurring TCRs were grouped with DBSCAN, and TCRdist sequence similarity was added when clustering was performed within HLA-allele-positive subsets. Repertoires with fewer than 30,000 or more than 120,000 public chains were left out of co-occurrence clustering, as were about five repertoires with anomalous nucleotide sharing. TCRdb carries this immuneACCESS record with in-frame sequences only. Its versions omit some clonotypes, under half of them owing to an unresolved V gene in the studies checked, with the rest unexplained. From that table come the V and J calls and clone size; the DNA was used to work out D and trimming. This sample has some 140,000 clones in its table, and 79% of those were observed once. The ten largest clones represent around 1% of the sample.

The cohort consisted of fewer than 700 healthy bone marrow donors. Cohort members were all nominally healthy when sampled, although unrecorded immune exposures were likely present. The donor was CMV seronegative and was included in the group of a few hundred seronegative cohort members. Each donor provided a peripheral blood sample, and peripheral blood mononuclear cells were used for TCR beta sequencing. The Qiagen DNeasy Blood Extraction Kit was used to extract genomic DNA from the blood cell samples. Sequencing was done on a sample of PBMCs. This receptor chain uses TRBV2 and TRBJ1-2; no D gene can be assigned with confidence. This TCR was recovered from a man between 18 and 29 years old in good health and CMV-seronegative. The DNA reads as follows: TGTGCCAGCAGTGAACCAATCCCCGGCTATGGCTACACCTTC. It translates to CASSEPIPGYGYTF.